A single sample gave rise to the 3 T cell receptor beta chains below, sequenced in a study of blood T cells in healthy people across ages. Primers used in a second PCR of roughly 7 to 11 cycles were a sample-barcoded 5' primer and a J-beta primer mix. MiXCR was run by TCRdb on the 5' RACE reads, yielding one entry per CDR3 protein. The sample shows 600,000 or so distinct CDR3 sequences, under 55% of them seen only once. Specimen: blood. The receptors come from a man older than 75 in good health.

The rearrangement uses TRBV7-8 and TRBJ1-5; tentative D call: TRBD1 (5 bases). CDR3 length equals 15 residues. The V gene lost 1 base and the J gene lost 6 bases, with 13 bases spanning the gap. Germline CDR1 and CDR2: SGHVS and FQNEAQ. CDR3 amino acids: CASSLDFGGGQPQHF. Here the CDR3 DNA reads TGTGCCAGCAGCTTAGATTTTGGGGGAGGTCAGCCCCAGCATTTT. Using reference TRBV7-8 and TRBJ1-5 for the parts outside the CDR3, the full variable domain is GAGVSQSPRYKVAKRGQDVALRCDPISGHVSLFWYQQALGQGPEFLTYFQNEAQLDKSGLPSDRFFAERPEGSVSTLKIQRTQQEDSAVYLCASSLDFGGGQPQHFGDGTRLSIL.

In its sample, this clonotype was seen many times. This rearrangement joins TRBV7-2 to TRBJ2-1, with TRBD1 matching over 8 bases. With 3 bases clipped from V and 6 bases from J, the junction kept 7 bases outside the gene matches. Germline lookup yields CDR1 SGHTA and CDR2 FQGNSA. The CDR3 has 15 amino acids. In DNA form, the CDR3 reads TGTGCCAGCAGCTTTGACAGGGGCCGGACCAATGAGCAGTTCTTC. Protein sequence: CASSFDRGRTNEQFF. Full variable domain (outside the CDR3, taken from reference TRBV7-2 and TRBJ2-1): GAGVSQSPSNKVTEKGKDVELRCDPISGHTALYWYRQSLGQGLEFLIYFQGNSAPDKSGLPSDRFSAERTGGSVSTLTIQRTQQEDSAVYLCASSFDRGRTNEQFFGPGTRLTVL.

This chain joins TRBV7-2 and TRBJ2-3; 9 nucleotides agree with TRBD2. The CDR3 loop spans 17 amino acids. Germline V CDR1 and CDR2: SGHTA, FQGNSA. The V gene end was trimmed by 2 bases and the J gene end by 0 bases; junction bases not matched to a gene: 6. Written as DNA, the CDR3 is TGTGCCAGCAGCTTAATGGGACTAGCCAAAAGCACAGATACGCAGTATTTT. It encodes CASSLMGLAKSTDTQYF.